This TCR beta chain was profiled in a study of blood T cell repertoires in COVID-19. Turning to the study itself: Whether acute or convalescent, the COVID-19 samples came from the United States, Italy and Spain. Sources were T cells, B-cell-depleted T cells, or PBMCs; the material itself was cDNA or gDNA.

This clone was observed a handful of times. V was pared by 4 bases and J by 4 bases, with 13 bases between. This CDR3 has 14 residues. The germline CDR1 and CDR2 sequences are GTSNPN and SVGIG (reference sequence). Source study methods: Reference gene primers were amplified, and this amplification served to estimate nucleated cell counts. Sequenced by immunoSEQ multiplex PCR; TCRdb stores in-frame clones only, minus some. The V and J calls and clone size are taken from that table; D and trimming were inferred from the DNA. The table has fewer than 500,000 clones, roughly 90% seen once. Sequencing was done on a sample of peripheral blood. The chain couples TRBV30 to TRBJ2-2, with D tentatively TRBD1 (6 bases). The sequence derives from a woman in her twenties or thirties with active or convalescent COVID-19. The CDR3 nucleotides are TGTGCCTGGAACAGGGCCGCGAGCACCGGGGAGCTGTTTTTT. Residues: CAWNRAASTGELFF. Full variable domain (rest looked up from reference TRBV30 and TRBJ2-2): SQTIHQWPATLVQPVGSPLSLECTVEGTSNPNLYWYRQAAGRGLQLLFYSVGIGQISSEVPQNLSASRPQDRQFILSSKKLLLSDSGFYLCAWNRAASTGELFFGEGSRLTVL.